Listed here are 25 T cell receptor beta chains from one sample, sequenced in a study of shared clonotypes between healthy human individuals. TCRdb keeps only in-frame clones here, not all; method: immunoSEQ multiplex PCR. The table lists 490,000 or so clones, roughly 85% of them singletons. Input material: PBMCs. These receptors all stem from a woman in her 40s in good health. Some clones in this sample may be carry-over from other donors' samples.

The chain is built from TRBV6-6 and TRBJ2-5, with 7 bases aligning to TRBD1. Germline CDR1 is MNHNY and CDR2 is SVGAGI (reference sequence). This CDR3 contains 14 residues. Trimming at V came to 2 bases and at J to 1 base, leaving 1 base not matched to a gene. The CDR3 DNA reads TGTGCCAGCAGTTACGGGACAGTCCAAGAGACCCAGTACTTC. Translating gives CASSYGTVQETQYF.

V is TRBV4-2 and J is TRBJ1-5; no clear D gene. The CDR3 is made up of 15 amino acids. V dropped 0 bases and J dropped 4 bases, with 10 bases sitting between them. CDR1 and CDR2 from the germline V gene are LGHNA and YNFKEQ. The CDR3 coding sequence is TGTGCCAGCAGCCAAGATGGGGTCCAAAATCAGCCCCAGCATTTT. Translating gives CASSQDGVQNQPQHF.

As for this clone: Just one base apart from a much larger clone, this may be a read error. The chain joins TRBV4-2 to TRBJ2-3; 8 bases agree with TRBD2. Germline CDR1 LGHNA, CDR2 YNFKEQ. The CDR3 totals 17 residues. J lost 3 bases, V lost 1 base, and 9 bases had no gene match. The CDR3 DNA sequence: TGTGCCAGCAGCCAAGGTACCAGCGGGAGTTTGACAGATACGCAGTATTTT. It encodes CASSQGTSGSLTDTQYF.

V and J are TRBV7-6 and TRBJ2-3; unclear D gene. This CDR3 is 12 amino acids long. CDR1 and CDR2 (germline): SGHVS, FNYEAQ. The germline V and J ends were trimmed by 5 bases and 9 bases, with 12 bases remaining between them. The CDR3 loop is CASSQPANTQYF. The CDR3, as DNA: TGTGCCAGCAGCCAACCAGCAAACACGCAGTATTTT.

The CDR3 nucleotides are TGTGCCAGCAGTGTGGGGGGGTGGGACAATCAGCCCCAGCATTTT. Translation gives CASSVGGWDNQPQHF. The chain couples TRBV28 to TRBJ1-5; possibly TRBD1 for D (5 bases). Germline-derived CDR1 and CDR2 are MDHEN and SYDVKM. Between the trimmed V and J ends, which lost 5 bases and 3 bases, there was a span of 14 bases. The CDR3 consists of 15 residues.

This chain uses TRBV2 with TRBJ2-7; unclear D gene. The V end lost 8 bases, the J end lost 5 bases, and 16 bases lay between the germline ends. Per germline, CDR1 SNHLY and CDR2 FYNNEI. The CDR3 covers 13 residues. CDR3: CASAKERSDEQYF. Here the CDR3 DNA reads TGTGCCAGCGCGAAAGAGAGGTCCGACGAGCAGTACTTC.

CDR3 sequence: CAISESNANQPQHF. CDR3 nucleotides: TGTGCCATCAGTGAGTCCAACGCCAATCAGCCCCAGCATTTT. This chain links TRBV10-3 with TRBJ1-5; D is ambiguous. CDR3 length: 14 residues. Germline CDR1 reads ENHRY; CDR2 reads SYGVKD. V lost 0 bases and J 3 bases, leaving 6 bases between the germline ends.

The rearrangement links TRBV25-1 to TRBJ2-7; D might be TRBD1 (5 bases). The V and J ends lost 3 bases and 4 bases respectively, with 13 bases between them. CDR3 size: 14 residues. Germline V gene sequence: CDR1 MGHDK, CDR2 SYGVNS. For the CDR3, the DNA is TGTGCCAGCAGTGACCTGACAGAAGCATACGAGCAGTACTTC. It codes for CASSDLTEAYEQYF.

This chain uses TRBV18 with TRBJ2-2; 8 nucleotides align to TRBD1. After removal of 3 bases from V and 4 bases from J, the junction contained 4 bases not matched to a gene. The CDR3 sequence is 15 residues long. Per the germline V gene, CDR1 is KGHSH and CDR2 is LQKENI. For the CDR3, the DNA is TGTGCCAGCTCACCTCCAGGGGGCGGCACCGGGGAGCTGTTTTTT. Amino acids: CASSPPGGGTGELFF.

The rearrangement joins TRBV5-1 to TRBJ1-4; D gene uncertain. This CDR3 region has 12 residues. CDR1 SGHRS and CDR2 YFSETQ come from the germline V gene. Trimming took off 2 bases at V and 5 bases at J, with 4 bases between the two ends. CDR3: CASSFSNEKLFF. CDR3 in DNA: TGCGCCAGCAGCTTTTCCAATGAAAAACTGTTTTTT.

This clone was seen once. The CDR3 bases are TGTGCCAGCAGCCCCGGGACTAGGGAAAACATTCAGTACTTC. Its translation is CASSPGTRENIQYF. This sequence joins TRBV9 and TRBJ2-4, with TRBD2 matching over 8 bases. Looked up from germline, CDR1 is SGDLS and CDR2 is YYNGEE. V shed 4 bases, J shed 5 bases, and the junction held 5 bases outside the gene matches. This CDR3 has 14 residues.

The rearrangement links TRBV7-8 to TRBJ2-3, with a weak D call TRBD2 (7 bases). CDR1 is SGHVS, CDR2 FQNEAQ, per germline. The CDR3 sequence is 16 residues long. V was shortened by 2 bases and J by 0 bases, with 12 bases between the two germline ends. CDR3 bases: TGTGCCAGCAGCTTAAGGGGGGGCGGGAGCACAGATACGCAGTATTTT. It codes for CASSLRGGGSTDTQYF.

The CDR3 nucleotides are TGTGCCATCAGACCCGGGGGGCCAAGGAGCAATCAGCCCCAGCATTTT. This gives the protein CAIRPGGPRSNQPQHF. The chain joins TRBV10-3 to TRBJ1-5; a weak D match, TRBD1 (6 bases). The length of the CDR3 is 16 residues. Germline lookup yields CDR1 ENHRY and CDR2 SYGVKD. The germline V and J ends were trimmed by 6 bases and 1 base, with 16 bases remaining between them.

The chain joins TRBV28 to TRBJ2-3, with TRBD2 matching 10 bases. The CDR3 covers 16 residues. V lost 4 bases and J lost 1; bases outside the gene matches: 5. In germline, CDR1 is MDHEN, CDR2 SYDVKM. The CDR3 nucleotides read TGTGCCAGCAGTTCCCCTCTAGCGGGAGGCACAGATACGCAGTATTTT. It yields the protein CASSSPLAGGTDTQYF.

V gene TRBV5-1 combines with J gene TRBJ2-2, with 10 bases aligning to TRBD2. The CDR3 length is 16 residues. Germline-derived CDR1 and CDR2 are SGHRS and YFSETQ. Unmatched junction bases numbered 1, after V lost 1 base and J lost 1 base. The CDR3 DNA reads TGCGCCAGCAGCTTGAGCGGGAGGGGGAACACCGGGGAGCTGTTTTTT. The encoded protein is CASSLSGRGNTGELFF.

Here the CDR3 DNA reads TGTGCCAGCACCTCGGGGTCGACAGGGTCGGACACTGAAGCTTTCTTT. Its translation is CASTSGSTGSDTEAFF. The chain recombines TRBV28 with TRBJ1-1, with TRBD1 identical over 7 bases. The germline V gene has CDR1 MDHEN and CDR2 SYDVKM. The CDR3 runs 16 residues. The V and J ends lost 7 bases and 3 bases, in that order; junction bases with no gene match: 14.

This chain joins TRBV28 and TRBJ1-2; D might be TRBD1 (5 bases). The CDR3 runs to 14 residues. Trimming cost V 2 bases and J 8 bases, with 15 bases left between them. Germline assignment: CDR1 MDHEN and CDR2 SYDVKM. The CDR3 here is CASSLGAHRLGYTF. The CDR3 nucleotides read TGTGCCAGCAGTTTAGGGGCCCATCGGCTGGGCTACACCTTC.

V and J are TRBV7-2 and TRBJ1-2, with D uncertain. The germline V and J ends were trimmed by 1 base and 2 bases, with 8 bases remaining between them. The CDR3 totals 14 residues. The V gene's germline CDR1 is SGHTA and CDR2 FQGNSA. CDR3 DNA: TGTGCCAGCAGCTTAGGCCCGGGCAACTATGGCTACACCTTC. Translation: CASSLGPGNYGYTF.

The chain uses TRBV6-6 and TRBJ2-5, with 7 bases matching TRBD1. The germline gives CDR1 MNHNY, CDR2 SVGAGI (reference sequence). Trimming removed 4 bases from V and 2 bases from J; junction bases left unmatched: 10. This CDR3 region has 16 residues. CDR3 amino acids: CASSSPGQKLQETQYF. DNA of the CDR3: TGTGCCAGCAGTTCCCCGGGACAGAAGTTACAAGAGACCCAGTACTTC.

V is TRBV5-4 and J is TRBJ2-1; D is tentatively TRBD1 or TRBD2 (5 bases each). Trimming removed 4 bases from V and 0 bases from J, with 11 bases in between. The CDR3 is 15 amino acids. Germline V CDR1 and CDR2: SGHNT, YYREEE (reference sequence). CDR3 DNA sequence: TGTGCCAGCAGCGAGGGGACGGTCTCCTACAATGAGCAGTTCTTC. Its protein is CASSEGTVSYNEQFF.

V usage is TRBV6-5 and J usage is TRBJ2-7; D is possibly TRBD1 (5 bases). CDR3 size: 15 residues. The V end lost 2 bases, the J end lost 3 bases, and 14 bases lay between the germline ends. The V gene's germline CDR1 is MNHEY and CDR2 SVGAGI. The CDR3, as DNA: TGTGCCAGCAGTTACGATAAGGGGCCGCACTACGAGCAGTACTTC. Its translation is CASSYDKGPHYEQYF.

This clone occurred once. The rearrangement links TRBV6-5 to TRBJ2-7; 12 bases match TRBD2. Germline trimming cut 5 bases from V and 0 bases from J; bases unmatched to any gene: 2. Germline V gene data show CDR1 as MNHEY and CDR2 as SVGAGI. CDR3 length: 15 residues. CDR3 DNA sequence: TGTGCCAGCAGTATGACTAGCGGGAGCTCCTACGAGCAGTACTTC. Translated: CASSMTSGSSYEQYF.

This chain joins TRBV4-1 and TRBJ1-2; 10 nucleotides line up with TRBD1. Germline CDR1 reads MGHRA; CDR2 reads YSYEKL. This CDR3 contains 17 residues. Losses at the gene ends were 0 bases for V and 4 bases for J; bases not matched to a gene: 8. The CDR3 sequence is CASSQDQTRTGGYGYTF. CDR3 nucleotides: TGCGCCAGCAGCCAAGACCAGACCCGGACAGGGGGCTATGGCTACACCTTC.

This clone showed up many times. This sequence joins TRBV13 and TRBJ1-2; D is ambiguous. CDR3 length equals 11 residues. Germline CDR1 is PRHDT and CDR2 is FYEKMQ (reference sequence). The V gene lost 0 bases and the J gene lost 5 bases, with 1 base spanning the gap. CDR3 coding DNA: TGTGCCAGCAGCTTAGGGTATGGCTACACCTTC. Its protein product is CASSLGYGYTF.

The CDR3 loop is CASSYAKLGYEQYF. CDR3 sequence (DNA): TGTGCCAGCAGTTACGCCAAATTGGGCTACGAGCAGTACTTC. The J gene is TRBJ2-7, the V gene TRBV6-5; D remains ambiguous. Trimming stripped 2 bases from V and 3 bases from J, with 11 bases between. Germline-derived CDR1 and CDR2 are MNHEY and SVGAGI. This CDR3 is built from 14 residues.